Reported below is one TCR beta chain. This sample is part of a study of blood T cell repertoires in COVID-19. Study context: T cells, B-cell-depleted T cells, or PBMCs provided the cDNA or gDNA that served as material.

Self-reported history from a screening survey and questionnaire set each donor's cohort. The table came from immunoSEQ multiplex PCR; TCRdb's copy has only in-frame clones and leaves some out. The sample includes hundreds of thousands of clones, over 75% seen only once; the top ten take under 3%. Germline V CDR1 and CDR2: SGDLS, YYNGEE. This CDR3 is built from 16 residues. V was shortened by 0 bases and J by 0 bases, with 10 bases between the two germline ends. The sample comprised PBMCs or T cells enriched from blood (not recorded which). This rearrangement joins TRBV9 to TRBJ1-3; D unresolved. The TCR was taken from a woman younger than 45 who had recovered from COVID-19. The CDR3 here is CASSVGPGSSGNTIYF. CDR3 in DNA: TGTGCCAGCAGCGTAGGACCAGGATCCTCTGGAAACACCATATATTTT.